These 21 T cell receptor beta chains share one sample of origin, sequenced in a study of shared clonotypes between healthy human individuals. Only in-frame clones appear in the TCRdb table, and some are missing; sequencing was by immunoSEQ multiplex PCR. This sample has hundreds of thousands of clones, with almost 97% found just once. Sequenced: naive CD4+ T cells sorted from blood. Subset in this sample: CD45RA+ positively selected. These receptor sequences come from a woman aged 25 to 39 in good health.

This rearrangement joins TRBV5-1 to TRBJ2-6; D is undetermined. V was clipped by 0 bases and J by 0 bases, with 16 bases between them. Germline CDR1 is SGHRS and CDR2 is YFSETQ. The CDR3 is 19 amino acids. The CDR3: CASSLAKKDRHSGANVLTF. CDR3 bases: TGCGCCAGCAGCTTGGCCAAAAAGGACCGACACTCTGGGGCCAACGTCCTGACTTTC.

The V gene is TRBV6-6, the J gene TRBJ2-7; 11 bases are a match to TRBD2. The CDR3 is made up of 15 amino acids. V trimming: 7 bases; J trimming: 3 bases; junction bases outside the gene matches: 8. From germline, CDR1 is MNHNY and CDR2 SVGAGI (reference sequence). CDR3 amino acids: CASKSIGTSGYEQYF. The CDR3 nucleotides are TGTGCCAGCAAGTCTATCGGGACTAGCGGCTACGAGCAGTACTTC.

The CDR3: CASSSGQVDQPQHF. The CDR3 DNA reads as TGTGCCAGCAGCTCGGGACAGGTTGATCAGCCCCAGCATTTT. This chain links TRBV5-8 with TRBJ1-5, with TRBD1 matching 8 bases. The CDR3 runs 14 residues. The V gene end was trimmed by 3 bases and the J gene end by 5 bases; junction bases not matched to a gene: 4. Germline CDR1 and CDR2: SGHTS and YDEGEE.

The chain has TRBV29-1 and TRBJ2-5, with 8 bases matching TRBD1. The closer fit of TRBJ2-7 to the DNA end suggests the J call may be wrong. CDR1 SQVTM and CDR2 ANQGSEA come from the germline V gene. The CDR3 sequence is 11 residues long. The CDR3 spells CSVDRENEQYF. DNA of the CDR3: TGCAGCGTGGACAGGGAGAACGAGCAGTACTTC.

The V and J genes are TRBV9 and TRBJ1-1; no reliable D call. The V end was cut by 2 bases, the J end by 4 bases, with 12 bases between. This CDR3 has 14 amino acids. The germline V gene has CDR1 SGDLS and CDR2 YYNGEE. CDR3 nucleotide sequence: TGTGCCAGCAGCGTGGACCCGGGAGGCACTGAAGCTTTCTTT. Amino acids: CASSVDPGGTEAFF.

The chain employs TRBV14 and TRBJ2-7; 8 bases line up with TRBD1. V was clipped by 5 bases and J by 3 bases; unmatched bases: 0. CDR1 and CDR2 from the germline V gene are SGHDN and FVKESK. There are 12 residues in the CDR3. Here the CDR3 reads CASSDRGYEQYF. The CDR3 coding sequence is TGTGCCAGCAGCGACAGGGGCTACGAGCAGTACTTC.

This chain links TRBV18 with TRBJ2-1; TRBD1 matches at 7 bases. The CDR3 covers 14 residues. The trim removed 2 bases at V and 3 bases at J, leaving 1 base unmatched. CDR1 and CDR2 (germline): KGHSH, LQKENI. CDR3 sequence reads: CASSPGTVYNEQFF. The CDR3, as DNA: TGTGCCAGCTCACCAGGGACAGTCTACAATGAGCAGTTCTTC.

The CDR3 protein is CASSESGGLEGEQFF. The CDR3 bases are TGTGCCAGCAGTGAAAGCGGAGGGCTGGAGGGTGAGCAGTTCTTC. The chain links TRBV6-1 to TRBJ2-1, with D tentatively TRBD2 (6 bases). Germline V CDR1 and CDR2: MNHNS, SASEGT. The V end lost 2 bases, the J end lost 9 bases, and 17 bases lay between the germline ends. The CDR3 extends over 15 amino acids.

This rearrangement joins TRBV21-1 to TRBJ2-5; the table's D call TRBD2 went unverified against the DNA. TRBV21-1 is deemed a pseudogene. CDR3 length: 22 amino acids. The CDR3 sequence: CASGKLIHRGLVLKPQGETQYF. DNA of the CDR3: TGTGCCAGCGGAAAGCTAATCCACCGGGGATTAGTTCTCAAACCTCAAGGCGAGACCCAGTACTTC.

Worth noting for this clone: Within the sample, other DNA sequences also encode this same CDR3. V usage is TRBV19 and J usage is TRBJ2-7; TRBD2 matches 13 bases. The germline V gene encodes CDR1 LNHDA and CDR2 SQIVND (reference sequence). This CDR3 has 15 amino acids. Trimming at V came to 5 bases and at J to 2 bases, leaving 3 bases not matched to a gene. The CDR3 loop reads CASSSLAGGPYEQYF. The CDR3 DNA sequence: TGTGCCAGTAGTTCACTAGCGGGAGGGCCCTACGAGCAGTACTTC.

This chain links TRBV5-4 with TRBJ2-1, with D tentatively TRBD2 (6 bases). From germline, CDR1 is SGHNT and CDR2 YYREEE (reference sequence). The CDR3 covers 15 residues. Trimming pared 2 bases from V and 0 bases from J, leaving 9 bases between. CDR3 amino acids: CASSLPGSSYNEQFF. Written as DNA, the CDR3 is TGTGCCAGCAGCTTACCCGGGAGCTCCTACAATGAGCAGTTCTTC.

The chain recombines TRBV27 with TRBJ2-1; D ambiguous. From germline, CDR1 is MNHEY and CDR2 SMNVEV (reference sequence). Trimming removed 2 bases at V and 5 bases at J, with 1 base between. CDR3 length equals 11 residues. This CDR3 reads CASSLNNEQFF. The CDR3 nucleotides are TGTGCCAGCAGTTTAAACAATGAGCAGTTCTTC.

This clone was seen once. The chain couples TRBV6-6 to TRBJ2-7; possibly TRBD2 for D (5 bases). The length of the CDR3 is 15 residues. Trimming stripped 6 bases from V and 0 bases from J, with 15 bases between. Germline lookup yields CDR1 MNHNY and CDR2 SVGAGI (reference sequence). The CDR3 protein is CASSPSGESSYEQYF. The CDR3 DNA sequence: TGTGCCAGCAGCCCCTCCGGGGAGAGCTCCTACGAGCAGTACTTC.

The chain employs TRBV18 and TRBJ2-2; D remains ambiguous. The CDR3 covers 14 residues. The germline V gene has CDR1 KGHSH and CDR2 LQKENI. V lost 4 bases, J lost 8 bases, and 14 bases lay in between. CDR3: CASSRIKETGELFF. For the CDR3, the DNA is TGTGCCAGCTCACGGATCAAGGAGACGGGGGAGCTGTTTTTT.

The chain is built from TRBV7-9 and TRBJ2-2; TRBD2 aligns across 12 bases. Germline V gene sequence: CDR1 SEHNR, CDR2 FQNEAQ (reference sequence). The CDR3 totals 18 residues. Germline trimming cut 5 bases from V and 6 bases from J; bases unmatched to any gene: 13. The CDR3 nucleotides are TGTGCCAGCAGCCCCGCAACTAGCGGGAGGCTTGGGGCCGGGGAGCTGTTTTTT. Protein product: CASSPATSGRLGAGELFF.

The rearrangement uses TRBV5-4 and TRBJ2-7, with D tentatively TRBD1 or TRBD2 (5 bases each). The ends were cut back, 4 bases at V and 7 bases at J, with 24 bases in the middle. Germline CDR1 and CDR2: SGHNT and YYREEE (reference sequence). The CDR3 consists of 16 residues. In DNA, the CDR3 is TGTGCCAGCAGCAGAGATAGGGACCCACCGACGGAAGAGCAGTACTTC. Amino acids: CASSRDRDPPTEEQYF. Complete variable domain (other parts from reference TRBV5-4 and TRBJ2-7): ETGVTQSPTHLIKTRGQQVTLRCSSQSGHNTVSWYQQALGQGPQFIFQYYREEENGRGNFPPRFSGLQFPNYSSELNVNALELDDSALYLCASSRDRDPPTEEQYFGPGTRLTVT.

The chain carries TRBV6-1 and TRBJ2-5; D is possibly TRBD1 or TRBD2 (6 bases each). Germline lookup yields CDR1 MNHNS and CDR2 SASEGT. V gave up 7 bases and J gave up 5 bases, with 14 bases separating them. The CDR3 contains 13 residues. CDR3 sequence reads: CASMRGAEETQYF. Written as DNA, the CDR3 is TGTGCCAGCATGAGGGGGGCGGAGGAGACCCAGTACTTC.

CDR3 amino acids: CASSPPLGRDLANYGYTF. The CDR3 region has the DNA TGTGCCAGCTCACCGCCCCTTGGGCGGGACTTAGCTAACTATGGCTACACCTTC. The rearrangement links TRBV18 to TRBJ1-2, with a possible D match to TRBD1 (5 bases). V lost 3 bases and J 0 bases, leaving 20 bases between the germline ends. This CDR3 spans 18 amino acids. Germline CDR1 is KGHSH and CDR2 is LQKENI.

The chain recombines TRBV6-5 with TRBJ2-1, with 14 bases fitting TRBD2. The germline gives CDR1 MNHEY, CDR2 SVGAGI. J lost 13 bases, V lost 3 bases, and 5 bases had no gene match. The CDR3 has 14 amino acids. Here the CDR3 reads CASSYATSGRAQFF. The CDR3 DNA reads TGTGCCAGCAGTTATGCGACTAGCGGGAGGGCACAGTTCTTC.

Notes on this clone: The same CDR3 also results from other DNA sequences found in this sample. V gene TRBV6-4 combines with J gene TRBJ1-1; D call uncertain. The V end was cut by 2 bases, the J end by 4 bases, with 8 bases between. From germline, CDR1 is MRHNA and CDR2 SNTAGT. CDR3 length: 13 amino acids. CDR3 residues: CASSDRAGTEAFF. The CDR3 coding sequence is TGTGCCAGCAGTGACAGGGCCGGCACTGAAGCTTTCTTT.

The chain employs TRBV14 and TRBJ1-5, with D possibly TRBD1 on 6 matching bases. Germline V lookup: CDR1 SGHDN, CDR2 FVKESK. The CDR3 is made up of 16 amino acids. V shed 4 bases and J shed 7 bases, with 20 bases lying between them. The CDR3 protein is CASSRDGYRDGQPQHF. The CDR3 coding sequence is TGTGCCAGCAGCCGAGACGGTTACAGGGACGGGCAGCCCCAGCATTTT.